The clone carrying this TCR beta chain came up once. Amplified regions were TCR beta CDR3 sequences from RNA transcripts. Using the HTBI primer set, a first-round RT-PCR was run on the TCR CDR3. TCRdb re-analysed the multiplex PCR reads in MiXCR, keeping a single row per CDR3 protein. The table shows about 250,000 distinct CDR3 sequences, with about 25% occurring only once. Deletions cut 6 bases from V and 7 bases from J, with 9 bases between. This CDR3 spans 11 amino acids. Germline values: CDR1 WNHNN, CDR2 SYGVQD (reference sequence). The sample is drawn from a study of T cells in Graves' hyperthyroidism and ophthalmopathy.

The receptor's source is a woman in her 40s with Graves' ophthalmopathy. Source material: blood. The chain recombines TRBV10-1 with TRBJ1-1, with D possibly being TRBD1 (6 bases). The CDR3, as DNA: TGCGCCAGCAGCGGACAGTATGAAGCTTTCTTT. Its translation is CASSGQYEAFF.